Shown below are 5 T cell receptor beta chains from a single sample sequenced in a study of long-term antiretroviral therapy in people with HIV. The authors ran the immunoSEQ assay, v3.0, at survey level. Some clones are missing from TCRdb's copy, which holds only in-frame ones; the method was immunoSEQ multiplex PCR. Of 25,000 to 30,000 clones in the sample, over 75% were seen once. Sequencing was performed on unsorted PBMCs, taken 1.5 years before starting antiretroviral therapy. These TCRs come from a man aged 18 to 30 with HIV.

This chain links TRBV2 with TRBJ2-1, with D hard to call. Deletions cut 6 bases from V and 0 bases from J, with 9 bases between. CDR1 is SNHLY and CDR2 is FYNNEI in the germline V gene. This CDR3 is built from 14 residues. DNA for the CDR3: TGTGCCAGCAGACCCACAAGCTCCTACAATGAGCAGTTCTTC. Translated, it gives CASRPTSSYNEQFF.

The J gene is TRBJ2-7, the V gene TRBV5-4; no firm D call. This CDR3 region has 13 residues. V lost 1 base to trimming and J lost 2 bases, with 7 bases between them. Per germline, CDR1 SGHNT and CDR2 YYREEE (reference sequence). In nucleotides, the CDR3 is TGTGCCAGCAGCTTGAGTAACACCTACGAGCAGTACTTC. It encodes CASSLSNTYEQYF. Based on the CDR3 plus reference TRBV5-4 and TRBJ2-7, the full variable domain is ETGVTQSPTHLIKTRGQQVTLRCSSQSGHNTVSWYQQALGQGPQFIFQYYREEENGRGNFPPRFSGLQFPNYSSELNVNALELDDSALYLCASSLSNTYEQYFGPGTRLTVT.

The CDR3 DNA is TGCGCCAGCAGCTTGGACACTGAAGCTTTCTTT. Its protein product is CASSLDTEAFF. J is TRBJ1-1 and V is TRBV5-1; no clear D. Germline V gives CDR1 SGHRS, CDR2 YFSETQ. Trimming removed 0 bases at V and 3 bases at J, with 0 bases between. CDR3 size: 11 residues.

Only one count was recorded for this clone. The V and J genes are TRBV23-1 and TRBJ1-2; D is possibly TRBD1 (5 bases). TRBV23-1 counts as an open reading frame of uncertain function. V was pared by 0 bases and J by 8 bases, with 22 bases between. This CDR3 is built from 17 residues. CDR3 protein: CASSQSHRGPPRGGYTF. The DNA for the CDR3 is TGCGCCAGCAGTCAATCGCACCGGGGACCGCCCCGCGGAGGCTACACCTTC.

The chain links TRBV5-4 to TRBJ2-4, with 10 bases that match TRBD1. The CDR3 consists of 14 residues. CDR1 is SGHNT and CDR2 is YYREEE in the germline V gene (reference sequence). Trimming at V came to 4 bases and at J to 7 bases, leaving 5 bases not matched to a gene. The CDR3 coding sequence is TGTGCCAGCAGCGCCCCGGGACAGGGGAACATTCAGTACTTC. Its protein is CASSAPGQGNIQYF.